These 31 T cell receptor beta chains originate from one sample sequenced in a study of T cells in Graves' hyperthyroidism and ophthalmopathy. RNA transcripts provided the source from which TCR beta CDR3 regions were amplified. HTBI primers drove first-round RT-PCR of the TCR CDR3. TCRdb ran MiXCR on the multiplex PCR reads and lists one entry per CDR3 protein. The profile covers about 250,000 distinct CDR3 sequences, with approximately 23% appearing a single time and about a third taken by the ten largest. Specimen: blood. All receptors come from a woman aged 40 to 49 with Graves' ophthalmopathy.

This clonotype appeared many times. CDR3 amino acids: CSATGSWNTEAFF. The CDR3 coding sequence is TGCAGTGCTACAGGGAGCTGGAACACTGAAGCTTTCTTT. J is TRBJ1-1 and V is TRBV20-1; possibly TRBD1 for D (5 bases). The CDR3 length is 13 residues. V was cut by 4 bases and J by 1 base, with 10 bases left in between. The germline V gene encodes CDR1 DFQATT and CDR2 SNEGSKA (reference sequence).

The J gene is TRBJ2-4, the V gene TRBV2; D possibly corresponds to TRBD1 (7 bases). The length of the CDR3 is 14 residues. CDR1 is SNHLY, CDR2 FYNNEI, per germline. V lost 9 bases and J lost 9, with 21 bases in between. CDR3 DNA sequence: TGTGCCAGTCACGGCGGCGGGACAGTAGGCATTCAGTACTTC. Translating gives CASHGGGTVGIQYF.

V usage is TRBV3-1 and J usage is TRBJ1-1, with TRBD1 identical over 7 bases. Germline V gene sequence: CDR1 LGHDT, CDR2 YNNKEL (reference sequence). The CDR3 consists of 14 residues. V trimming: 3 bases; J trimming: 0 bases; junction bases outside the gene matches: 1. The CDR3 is CASSHGQVNTEAFF. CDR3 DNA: TGTGCCAGCAGCCATGGACAGGTGAACACTGAAGCTTTCTTT.

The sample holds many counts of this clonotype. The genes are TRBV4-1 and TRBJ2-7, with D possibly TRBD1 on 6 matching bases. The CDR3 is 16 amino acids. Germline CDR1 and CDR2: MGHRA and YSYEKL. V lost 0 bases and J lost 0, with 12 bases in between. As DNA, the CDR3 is TGCGCCAGCAGCCAAGACGACAGGAGCCACTCCTACGAGCAGTACTTC. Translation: CASSQDDRSHSYEQYF.

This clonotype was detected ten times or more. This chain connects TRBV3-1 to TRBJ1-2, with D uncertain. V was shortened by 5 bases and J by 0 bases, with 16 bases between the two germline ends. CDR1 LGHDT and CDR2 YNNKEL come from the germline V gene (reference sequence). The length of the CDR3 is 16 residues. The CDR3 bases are TGTGCCAGCAGCTCTGTACAAAGTGAAGCTAACTATGGCTACACCTTC. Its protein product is CASSSVQSEANYGYTF.

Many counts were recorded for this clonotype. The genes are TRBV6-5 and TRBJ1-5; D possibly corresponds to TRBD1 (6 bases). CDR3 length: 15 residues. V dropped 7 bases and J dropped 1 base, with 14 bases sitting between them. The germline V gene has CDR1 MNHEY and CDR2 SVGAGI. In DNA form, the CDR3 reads TGTGCCAGCAAGGGGGGGGGATTCAGCAATCAGCCCCAGCATTTT. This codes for CASKGGGFSNQPQHF.

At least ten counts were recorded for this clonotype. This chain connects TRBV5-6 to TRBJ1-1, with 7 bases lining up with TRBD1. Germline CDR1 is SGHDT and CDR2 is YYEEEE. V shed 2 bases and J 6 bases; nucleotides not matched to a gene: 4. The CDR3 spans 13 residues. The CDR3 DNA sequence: TGTGCCAGCAGCTTTAACCAGGGGGCTGAAGCTTTCTTT. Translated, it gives CASSFNQGAEAFF.

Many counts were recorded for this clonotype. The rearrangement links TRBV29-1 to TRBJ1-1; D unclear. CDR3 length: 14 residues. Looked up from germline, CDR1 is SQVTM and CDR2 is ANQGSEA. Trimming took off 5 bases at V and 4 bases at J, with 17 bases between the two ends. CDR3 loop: CSVPTEGAGTEAFF. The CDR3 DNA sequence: TGCAGCGTTCCAACAGAGGGCGCGGGCACTGAAGCTTTCTTT.

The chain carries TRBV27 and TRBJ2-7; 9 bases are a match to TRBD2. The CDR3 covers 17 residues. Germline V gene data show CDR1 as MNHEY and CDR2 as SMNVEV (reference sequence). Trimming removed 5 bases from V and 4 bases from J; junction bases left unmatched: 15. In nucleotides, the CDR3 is TGTGCCAGCAGTCTGGGTGGCTTGCTAGCGGGACCGTACGAGCAGTACTTC. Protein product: CASSLGGLLAGPYEQYF.

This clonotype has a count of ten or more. The CDR3 is CASSLDRFGTQYF. CDR3 bases: TGTGCCAGCTCACTCGACAGGTTTGGGACCCAGTACTTC. V usage is TRBV18 and J usage is TRBJ2-5; weak D call: TRBD1 (6 bases). V was pared by 4 bases and J by 7 bases, with 13 bases between. From germline, CDR1 is KGHSH and CDR2 LQKENI. The CDR3 consists of 13 residues.

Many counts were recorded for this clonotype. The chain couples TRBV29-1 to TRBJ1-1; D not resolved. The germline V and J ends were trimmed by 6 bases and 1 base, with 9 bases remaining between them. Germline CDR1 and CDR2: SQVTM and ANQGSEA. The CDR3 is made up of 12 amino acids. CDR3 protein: CSVVTTNTEAFF. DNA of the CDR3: TGCAGCGTCGTGACGACGAACACTGAAGCTTTCTTT.

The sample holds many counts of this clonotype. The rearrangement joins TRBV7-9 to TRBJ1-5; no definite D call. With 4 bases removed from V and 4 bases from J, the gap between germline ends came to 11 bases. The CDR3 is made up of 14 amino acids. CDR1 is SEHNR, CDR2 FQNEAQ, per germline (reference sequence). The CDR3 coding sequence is TGTGCCAGCAGCTCCCCCGGGGTGAATCAGCCCCAGCATTTT. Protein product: CASSSPGVNQPQHF.

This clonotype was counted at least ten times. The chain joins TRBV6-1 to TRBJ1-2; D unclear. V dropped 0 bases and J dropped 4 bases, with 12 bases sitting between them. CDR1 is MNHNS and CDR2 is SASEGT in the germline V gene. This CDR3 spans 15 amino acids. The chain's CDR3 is CASSEAEQPIYGYTF. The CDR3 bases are TGTGCCAGCAGTGAAGCGGAACAGCCGATCTATGGCTACACCTTC.

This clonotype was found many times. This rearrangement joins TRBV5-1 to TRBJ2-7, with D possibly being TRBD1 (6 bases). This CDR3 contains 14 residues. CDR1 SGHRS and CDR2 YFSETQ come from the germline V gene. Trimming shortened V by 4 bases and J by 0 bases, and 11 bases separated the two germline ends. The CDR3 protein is CASSLTGFSYEQYF. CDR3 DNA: TGCGCCAGCAGCCTAACAGGGTTCTCCTACGAGCAGTACTTC.

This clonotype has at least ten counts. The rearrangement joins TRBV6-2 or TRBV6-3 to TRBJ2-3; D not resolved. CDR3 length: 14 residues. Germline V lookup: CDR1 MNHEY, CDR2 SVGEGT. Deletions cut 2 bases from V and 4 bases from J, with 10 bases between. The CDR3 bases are TGTGCCAGCAGTTACGTTGGGTTCGCAGATACGCAGTATTTT. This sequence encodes CASSYVGFADTQYF.

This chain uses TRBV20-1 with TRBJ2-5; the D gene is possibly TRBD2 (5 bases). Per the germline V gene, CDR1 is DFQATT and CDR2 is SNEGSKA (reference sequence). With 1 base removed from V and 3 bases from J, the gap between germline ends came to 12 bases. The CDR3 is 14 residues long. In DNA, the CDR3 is TGCAGTGCTAGAGCACTAGGACCAGAAGAGACCCAGTACTTC. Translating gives CSARALGPEETQYF.

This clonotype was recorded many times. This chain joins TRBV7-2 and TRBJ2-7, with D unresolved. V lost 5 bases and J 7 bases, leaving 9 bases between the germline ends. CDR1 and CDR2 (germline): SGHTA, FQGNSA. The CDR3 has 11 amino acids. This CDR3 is CASSPYGEQYF. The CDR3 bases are TGTGCCAGCAGCCCCTATGGAGAGCAGTACTTC.

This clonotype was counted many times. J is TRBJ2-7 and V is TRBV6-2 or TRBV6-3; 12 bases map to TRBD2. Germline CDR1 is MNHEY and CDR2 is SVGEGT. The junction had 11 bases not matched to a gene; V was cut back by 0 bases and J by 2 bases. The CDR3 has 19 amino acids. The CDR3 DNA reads TGTGCCAGCAGTTACTCGATTTCTGGGTCTAGCGGGAGGGCCTACGAGCAGTACTTC. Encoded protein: CASSYSISGSSGRAYEQYF.

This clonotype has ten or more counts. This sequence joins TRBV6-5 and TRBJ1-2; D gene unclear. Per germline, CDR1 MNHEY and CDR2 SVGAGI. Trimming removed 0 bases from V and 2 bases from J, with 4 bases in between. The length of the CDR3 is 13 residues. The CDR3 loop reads CASSYSQNYGYTF. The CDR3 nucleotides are TGTGCCAGCAGTTACTCACAAAACTATGGCTACACCTTC.

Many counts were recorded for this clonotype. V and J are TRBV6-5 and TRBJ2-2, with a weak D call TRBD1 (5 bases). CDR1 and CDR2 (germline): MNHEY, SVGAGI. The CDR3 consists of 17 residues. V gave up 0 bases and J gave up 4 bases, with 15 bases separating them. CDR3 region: CASSYSSQGYGTGELFF. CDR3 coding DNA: TGTGCCAGCAGTTACTCGAGCCAGGGTTATGGCACCGGGGAGCTGTTTTTT.

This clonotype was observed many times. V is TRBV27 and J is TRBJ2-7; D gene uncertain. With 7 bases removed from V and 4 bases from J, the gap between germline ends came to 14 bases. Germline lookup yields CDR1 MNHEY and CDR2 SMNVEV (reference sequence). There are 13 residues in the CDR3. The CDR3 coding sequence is TGTGCCAGCATCGGACCCAAACCTTACGAGCAGTACTTC. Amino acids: CASIGPKPYEQYF.

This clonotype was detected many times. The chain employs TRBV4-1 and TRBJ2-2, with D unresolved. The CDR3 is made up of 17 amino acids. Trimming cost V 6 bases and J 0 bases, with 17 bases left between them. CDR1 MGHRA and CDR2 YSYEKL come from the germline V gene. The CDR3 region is CASRPPGRNANTGELFF. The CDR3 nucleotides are TGCGCCAGCAGGCCCCCTGGGCGGAACGCGAACACCGGGGAGCTGTTTTTT.

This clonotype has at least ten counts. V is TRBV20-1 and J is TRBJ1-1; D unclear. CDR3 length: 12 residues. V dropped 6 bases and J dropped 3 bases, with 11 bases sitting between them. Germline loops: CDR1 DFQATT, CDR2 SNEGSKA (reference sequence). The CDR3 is CSAPFRDTEAFF. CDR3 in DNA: TGCAGTGCCCCCTTCAGAGACACTGAAGCTTTCTTT.

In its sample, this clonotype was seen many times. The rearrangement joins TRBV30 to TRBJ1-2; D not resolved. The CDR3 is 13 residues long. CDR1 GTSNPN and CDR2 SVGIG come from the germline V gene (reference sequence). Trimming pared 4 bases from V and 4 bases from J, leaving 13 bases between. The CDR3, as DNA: TGTGCCTGGATGCCTACTACGAGCTATGGCTACACCTTC. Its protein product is CAWMPTTSYGYTF.

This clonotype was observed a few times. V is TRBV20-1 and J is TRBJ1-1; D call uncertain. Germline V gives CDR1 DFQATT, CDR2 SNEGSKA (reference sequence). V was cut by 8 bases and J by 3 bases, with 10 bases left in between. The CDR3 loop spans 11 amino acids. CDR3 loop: CSPHTDTEAFF. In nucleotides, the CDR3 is TGCAGTCCTCACACCGACACTGAAGCTTTCTTT.

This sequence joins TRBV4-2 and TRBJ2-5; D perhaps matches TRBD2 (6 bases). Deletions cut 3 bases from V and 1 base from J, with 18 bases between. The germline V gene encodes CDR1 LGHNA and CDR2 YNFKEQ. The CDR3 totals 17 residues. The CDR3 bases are TGTGCCAGCAGCCAGGCCCTTGGGGGACTTGTCCAAGAGACCCAGTACTTC. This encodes CASSQALGGLVQETQYF.

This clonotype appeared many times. The CDR3 here is CATSRAGQGYEQYF. The DNA for the CDR3 is TGTGCCACCAGCAGAGCGGGGCAGGGATACGAGCAGTACTTC. The gene calls are TRBV15 and TRBJ2-7; D tentatively reads TRBD1 or TRBD2 (5 bases each). CDR1 and CDR2 from the germline V gene are LNHNV and YYDKDF (reference sequence). V lost 1 base to trimming and J lost 4 bases, with 11 bases between them. The CDR3 is 14 residues long.

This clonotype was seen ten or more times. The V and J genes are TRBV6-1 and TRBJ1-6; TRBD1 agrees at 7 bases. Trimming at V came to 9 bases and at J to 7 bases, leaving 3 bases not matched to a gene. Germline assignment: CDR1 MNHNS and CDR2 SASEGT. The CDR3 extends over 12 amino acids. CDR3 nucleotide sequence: TGTGCCAGTGGGACAGTGAATTCACCCCTCCACTTT. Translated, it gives CASGTVNSPLHF.

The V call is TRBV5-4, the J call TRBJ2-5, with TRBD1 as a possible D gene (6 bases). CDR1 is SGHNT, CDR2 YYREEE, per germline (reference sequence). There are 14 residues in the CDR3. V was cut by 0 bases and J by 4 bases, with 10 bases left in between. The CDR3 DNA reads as TGTGCCAGCAGCTTGGGAGGGGGAATAGAGACCCAGTACTTC. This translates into CASSLGGGIETQYF.

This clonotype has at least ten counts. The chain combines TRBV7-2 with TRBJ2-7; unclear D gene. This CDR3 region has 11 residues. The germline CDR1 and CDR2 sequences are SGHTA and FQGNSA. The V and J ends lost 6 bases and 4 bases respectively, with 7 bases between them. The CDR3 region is CASSHQYEQYF. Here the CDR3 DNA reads TGTGCCAGCAGTCATCAGTACGAGCAGTACTTC.

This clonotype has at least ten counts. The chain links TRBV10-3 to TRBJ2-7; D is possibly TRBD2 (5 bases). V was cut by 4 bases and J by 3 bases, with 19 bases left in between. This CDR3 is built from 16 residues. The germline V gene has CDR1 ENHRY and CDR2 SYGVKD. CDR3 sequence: CAISASRGNSNYEQYF. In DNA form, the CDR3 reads TGTGCCATCAGTGCGAGCCGGGGAAACAGTAACTACGAGCAGTACTTC.